The 16 T cell receptor beta chains below all came from one sample that was sequenced in a study of glioma-infiltrating T cells. TCR alpha and beta CDR3 regions were amplified from RNA using iRepertoire nested multiplex PCR. TCRdb reprocessed the multiplex PCR reads with MiXCR, giving one entry per CDR3 protein. The sample includes about 22,000 distinct CDR3 sequences, just under 25% of them seen just once. Sequenced sample: glioma tissue, nonneoplastic brain tissue, or PBMCs (not recorded which). Receptors were obtained from a human donor with low-grade glioma or glioblastoma, undergoing nonglioma brain surgery, or in good health (not recorded which).

This clonotype was picked up a small number of times. V and J are TRBV5-1 and TRBJ1-1; 9 bases are a match to TRBD1. CDR1 and CDR2 from the germline V gene are SGHRS and YFSETQ. This CDR3 is 15 amino acids long. J gave up 4 bases and V 4 bases, and 8 bases lay outside the gene matches. The CDR3 coding sequence is TGCGCCAGCAGCCGGGGACAGGGTGGCGGCACTGAAGCTTTCTTT. It specifies CASSRGQGGGTEAFF.

Remarks on this clonotype: The junction does not match germline at one end; this may be a read error. This chain uses TRBV19 with TRBJ1-1; maybe TRBD1 (5 bases). Looked up from germline, CDR1 is LNHDA and CDR2 is SQIVND (reference sequence). The CDR3 runs to 13 residues. CDR3 coding DNA: TGTGGCAGTAGTAGGGGACGAGACACTGAAGCTTTCTTT. Translated: CGSSRGRDTEAFF.

The sample holds a few counts of this clonotype. One base away lies a much larger clone, so this may be a sequencing read error. CDR3 coding DNA: TGTGCCAGCAGCATGGGACCGATCACAGATACGCAGTATTTT. The encoded protein is CASSMGPITDTQYF. The chain combines TRBV6-5 with TRBJ2-3; D tentatively fits TRBD1 or TRBD2 (5 bases each). CDR1 and CDR2 (germline): MNHEY, SVGAGI. This CDR3 comprises 14 residues. Trimming removed 6 bases at V and 2 bases at J, with 12 bases between.

The chain carries TRBV12-3 or TRBV12-4 and TRBJ1-2; D gene ambiguous. CDR3 length: 14 residues. The germline V and J ends were trimmed by 3 bases and 8 bases, with 16 bases remaining between them. CDR3: CASSFARGGWGYTF. The CDR3 DNA sequence: TGTGCCAGCAGTTTTGCCCGGGGTGGGTGGGGCTACACCTTC.

The table lists this clonotype with many counts. The V and J genes are TRBV19 and TRBJ2-5; possibly TRBD1 for D (6 bases). The V gene's germline CDR1 is LNHDA and CDR2 SQIVND (reference sequence). The CDR3 has 14 residues. Trimming removed 6 bases at V and 2 bases at J, with 13 bases between. CDR3 nucleotides: TGTGCCAGTAGCACGGGACACCTTCAAGAGACCCAGTACTTC. Encoded protein: CASSTGHLQETQYF. The full variable domain, its missing parts supplied by reference TRBV19 and TRBJ2-5, is DGGITQSPKYLFRKEGQNVTLSCEQNLNHDAMYWYRQDPGQGLRLIYYSQIVNDFQKGDIAEGYSVSREKKESFPLTVTSAQKNPTAFYLCASSTGHLQETQYFGPGTRLLVL.

This clonotype was counted only a few times. The V gene is TRBV7-3, the J gene TRBJ2-2, with 8 bases aligning to TRBD1. There are 15 residues in the CDR3. Germline CDR1 SGHTA, CDR2 FQGTGA. V was pared by 8 bases and J by 6 bases, with 11 bases of the junction left unmatched. CDR3 region: CASATLQGGAGELFF. CDR3 coding DNA: TGTGCCAGCGCGACACTACAGGGGGGAGCCGGGGAGCTGTTTTTT.

This clonotype showed up many times. The V call is TRBV28, the J call TRBJ2-1; no clear D gene. Germline CDR1 MDHEN, CDR2 SYDVKM. Trimming cost V 8 bases and J 8 bases, with 16 bases left between them. The CDR3 is made up of 13 amino acids. The CDR3 loop is CASSSILRDEQFF. CDR3 in DNA: TGTGCCAGCTCGTCTATACTAAGGGATGAGCAGTTCTTC.

About this clonotype itself: A junction end diverges from the germline sequence, so it may reflect a read error. The chain carries TRBV7-6 and TRBJ2-6; D may match TRBD1 or TRBD2 (5 bases each). This CDR3 spans 18 amino acids. Germline V gene lookup returns CDR1 SGHVS and CDR2 FNYEAQ. The CDR3 nucleotides are TGTGCCAGCACCCCGGGCCCAGGGACCTCTTCTGGGGCCGACGTCCTGACTTTC. It translates to CASTPGPGTSSGADVLTF.

J is TRBJ2-7 and V is TRBV18; D is unclear. Germline CDR1 is KGHSH and CDR2 is LQKENI. The CDR3 spans 16 residues. V lost 0 bases, J lost 2 bases, and 14 bases lay in between. CDR3 in amino acids: CASSPPGPTRAYEQYF. CDR3 coding DNA: TGTGCCAGCTCACCACCAGGGCCTACTCGAGCCTACGAGCAGTACTTC.

This clonotype appeared a few times. This chain joins TRBV20-1 and TRBJ2-5; perhaps TRBD2 as D (5 bases). Trimming pared 5 bases from V and 7 bases from J, leaving 17 bases between. The CDR3 length is 13 residues. Germline lookup yields CDR1 DFQATT and CDR2 SNEGSKA (reference sequence). The CDR3 sequence is CSAGRSPEGTQYF. The CDR3 DNA reads TGCAGTGCTGGACGGTCACCCGAGGGGACCCAGTACTTC.

The V call is TRBV4-1, the J call TRBJ2-3; 13 nucleotides line up with TRBD2. CDR1 and CDR2 from the germline V gene are MGHRA and YSYEKL. The CDR3 extends over 17 amino acids. V dropped 2 bases and J dropped 2; count of bases not matched to a gene: 4. The CDR3 nucleotides read TGCGCCAGCAGCCAAATCGGACTAGCGGGGGCCACAGATACGCAGTATTTT. Protein sequence: CASSQIGLAGATDTQYF.

This clonotype was seen a handful of times. This chain joins TRBV18 and TRBJ2-1; TRBD2 aligns across 10 bases. The V gene's germline CDR1 is KGHSH and CDR2 LQKENI. V lost 6 bases, J lost 1 base, and 3 bases stayed unmatched. This CDR3 has 15 residues. DNA of the CDR3: TGTGCCAGCTCCCTAGCGGGGGATTCCTACAATGAGCAGTTCTTC. Protein: CASSLAGDSYNEQFF.

In regard to this clonotype: With a much larger clone just one base away, this may be a read error. A read error is likely, as this CDR3 ends without the conserved phenylalanine or tryptophan. The V gene is TRBV20-1, the J gene TRBJ2-7; perhaps TRBD2 as D (6 bases). CDR1 and CDR2 from the germline V gene are DFQATT and SNEGSKA (reference sequence). V lost 2 bases to trimming and J lost 3 bases, with 14 bases between them. The CDR3 consists of 14 residues. The CDR3 DNA follows: TGCAGTGCTAGACAAACCGGGACTGGCTACGAGCAGTACCTC. This encodes CSARQTGTGYEQYL.

This clonotype was counted ten times or more. The chain combines TRBV15 with TRBJ2-7; 9 bases fit TRBD1. The CDR3 has 18 residues. J was trimmed by 5 bases and V by 0 bases; bases with no gene match: 14. Germline CDR1 LNHNV, CDR2 YYDKDF (reference sequence). The chain's CDR3 is CATSRDRWGQGKRDEQYF. The DNA for the CDR3 is TGTGCCACCAGCAGAGATCGATGGGGACAGGGTAAAAGAGACGAGCAGTACTTC.

In DNA form, the CDR3 reads TGTGCCAGCTCACCGCGGGACAGGGAAGGCTACACCTTC. This sequence encodes CASSPRDREGYTF. The chain combines TRBV18 with TRBJ1-2, with 9 bases that match TRBD1. Germline CDR1 KGHSH, CDR2 LQKENI. Losses at the gene ends were 3 bases for V and 8 bases for J; bases not matched to a gene: 4. This CDR3 is built from 13 residues.

This clonotype was seen at least ten times. V is TRBV5-1 and J is TRBJ1-6, with 9 bases lining up with TRBD1. The CDR3 runs 14 residues. Germline values: CDR1 SGHRS, CDR2 YFSETQ. Unmatched junction bases numbered 8, after V lost 6 bases and J lost 10 bases. The CDR3, as DNA: TGCGCCAGCACCGCTGGGACAGGGAGCTCACCCCTCCACTTT. It is translated as CASTAGTGSSPLHF.